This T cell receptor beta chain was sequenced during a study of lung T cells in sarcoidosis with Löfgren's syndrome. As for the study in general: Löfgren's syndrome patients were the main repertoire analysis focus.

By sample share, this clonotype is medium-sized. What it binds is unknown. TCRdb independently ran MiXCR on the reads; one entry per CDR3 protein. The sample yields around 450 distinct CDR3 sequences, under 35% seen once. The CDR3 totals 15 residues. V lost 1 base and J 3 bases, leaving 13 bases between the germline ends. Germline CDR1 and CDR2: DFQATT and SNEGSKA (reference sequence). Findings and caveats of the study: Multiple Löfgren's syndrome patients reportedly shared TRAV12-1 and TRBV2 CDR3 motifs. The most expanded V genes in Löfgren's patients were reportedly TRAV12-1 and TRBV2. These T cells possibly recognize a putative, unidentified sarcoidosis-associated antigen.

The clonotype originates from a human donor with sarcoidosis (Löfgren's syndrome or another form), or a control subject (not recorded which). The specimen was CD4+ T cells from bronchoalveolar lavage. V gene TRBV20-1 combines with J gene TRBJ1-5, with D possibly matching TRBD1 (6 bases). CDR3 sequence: CSARVMGDTNQPQHF. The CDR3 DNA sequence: TGCAGTGCTAGAGTTATGGGGGACACCAATCAGCCCCAGCATTTT.